The 26 T cell receptor beta chains below come from one sample, sequenced in a study of cytomegalovirus exposure and HLA in healthy donors. PCR employed 60 Vbeta and 13 Jbeta primers. Libraries were prepared by immunoSEQ multiplex PCR; TCRdb keeps only in-frame clonotypes and omits some of them. The table lists approximately 150,000 clones, around 86% of them singletons. The material sequenced was PBMCs. The receptors were gathered from a woman aged 25 to 45 in good health and CMV-seronegative.

This chain uses TRBV7-2 with TRBJ1-1, with D uncertain. This CDR3 has 15 residues. Between the trimmed V and J ends, which lost 6 bases and 4 bases, there was a span of 18 bases. CDR1 and CDR2 (germline): SGHTA, FQGNSA. The CDR3 loop reads CASRVDPSGSTEAFF. DNA for the CDR3: TGTGCCAGCAGAGTAGACCCGTCGGGGAGCACTGAAGCTTTCTTT.

This clone showed up just once. CDR3 amino acids: CASSIPDRAGGPSYNEQFF. As DNA, the CDR3 is TGTGCCAGTAGTATTCCCGACAGGGCTGGAGGGCCCTCCTACAATGAGCAGTTCTTC. V is TRBV19 and J is TRBJ2-1; D perhaps matches TRBD1 (7 bases). V was trimmed by 3 bases and J by 0 bases, leaving 21 bases between them. The CDR3 is made up of 19 amino acids. The germline CDR1 and CDR2 sequences are LNHDA and SQIVND (reference sequence).

This chain uses TRBV5-6 with TRBJ2-7, with D possibly being TRBD2 (6 bases). From germline, CDR1 is SGHDT and CDR2 YYEEEE. Trimming stripped 1 base from V and 3 bases from J, with 8 bases between. The CDR3 is 13 residues long. CDR3 bases: TGTGCCAGCAGCTTGTCGGGAGTCTACGAGCAGTACTTC. This sequence encodes CASSLSGVYEQYF.

The chain combines TRBV7-6 with TRBJ2-1, with 7 positions matching TRBD2. The CDR3 runs 16 residues. The germline V gene encodes CDR1 SGHVS and CDR2 FNYEAQ. V shed 1 base and J 2 bases; nucleotides not matched to a gene: 5. CDR3 protein: CASSLVWGGAYNEQFF. The DNA for the CDR3 is TGTGCCAGCAGCTTAGTGTGGGGGGGGGCCTACAATGAGCAGTTCTTC.

This clone appeared a few times. V gene TRBV2 combines with J gene TRBJ1-1, with a possible D match to TRBD1 (5 bases). Germline V CDR1 and CDR2: SNHLY, FYNNEI. V was cut by 8 bases and J by 3 bases, with 16 bases left in between. The CDR3 loop spans 14 amino acids. In DNA, the CDR3 is TGTGCCAGCGGACGTCGGGGGATGGACACTGAAGCTTTCTTT. Protein product: CASGRRGMDTEAFF.

The J gene is TRBJ1-2, the V gene TRBV29-1; 7 positions match TRBD1. This CDR3 has 12 amino acids. J lost 4 bases, V lost 3 bases, and 2 bases had no gene match. Germline V gene lookup returns CDR1 SQVTM and CDR2 ANQGSEA. The CDR3 DNA sequence: TGCAGCGTTGATTCAGGGGGCTATGGCTACACCTTC. This translates into CSVDSGGYGYTF.

This chain joins TRBV13 and TRBJ2-3; 8 bases are a match to TRBD2. Germline CDR1 reads PRHDT; CDR2 reads FYEKMQ (reference sequence). This CDR3 is built from 14 residues. V lost 5 bases and J lost 5; bases outside the gene matches: 6. The CDR3 reads CASSPGGRKDTQYF. The CDR3 DNA reads TGTGCCAGCAGCCCGGGGGGGCGGAAAGATACGCAGTATTTT.

This chain links TRBV27 with TRBJ2-1; tentatively, D is TRBD2 (5 bases). Trimming cost V 6 bases and J 8 bases, with 17 bases left between them. Germline assignment: CDR1 MNHEY and CDR2 SMNVEV (reference sequence). The length of the CDR3 is 14 residues. The CDR3 region has the DNA TGTGCCAGCAGCCCCCGACGGGGTAGGGATGAGCAGTTCTTC. It encodes CASSPRRGRDEQFF.

This chain connects TRBV5-1 to TRBJ1-3; TRBD1 matches at 7 bases. With 0 bases clipped from V and 0 bases from J, the junction kept 3 bases outside the gene matches. The germline gives CDR1 SGHRS, CDR2 YFSETQ. The CDR3 loop spans 16 amino acids. The CDR3: CASSLEGAHSGNTIYF. Written as DNA, the CDR3 is TGCGCCAGCAGCTTGGAGGGGGCACACTCTGGAAACACCATATATTTT.

The V and J genes are TRBV9 and TRBJ2-1; 9 bases align to TRBD1. The CDR3 extends over 16 amino acids. Germline-derived CDR1 and CDR2 are SGDLS and YYNGEE. Unmatched junction bases numbered 12, after V lost 3 bases and J lost 8 bases. CDR3 region: CASSEIRQGGLDEQFF. CDR3 DNA sequence: TGTGCCAGCAGCGAAATACGACAGGGGGGTTTGGATGAGCAGTTCTTC.

The CDR3 sequence is CASSSHGGAGEQYF. DNA of the CDR3: TGTGCCAGCAGCTCGCACGGGGGGGCCGGGGAGCAGTACTTC. The chain uses TRBV7-2 and TRBJ2-7, with 8 bases matching TRBD2. This CDR3 is built from 14 residues. After removal of 4 bases from V and 7 bases from J, the junction contained 9 bases not matched to a gene. Germline V gene sequence: CDR1 SGHTA, CDR2 FQGNSA.

This sequence joins TRBV28 and TRBJ2-7, with D possibly TRBD2 on 5 matching bases. Germline CDR1 and CDR2: MDHEN and SYDVKM. The CDR3 covers 13 residues. V lost 6 bases and J 5 bases, leaving 14 bases between the germline ends. CDR3 region: CASSPWLAHEQYF. DNA for the CDR3: TGTGCCAGCAGCCCCTGGCTAGCCCACGAGCAGTACTTC.

This clone was observed a handful of times. The genes are TRBV6-1 and TRBJ1-6; the D is unclear. The CDR3 consists of 11 residues. CDR1 and CDR2 from the germline V gene are MNHNS and SASEGT. V was clipped by 1 base and J by 15 bases, with 7 bases between them. In DNA form, the CDR3 reads TGTGCCAGCAGTGAAGGCCCGCGCCTCCACTTT. It codes for CASSEGPRLHF.

CDR3 DNA sequence: TGTGCCAGCAGCCAGATGGACAGGGACTATGGCTACACCTTC. Encoded protein: CASSQMDRDYGYTF. This sequence joins TRBV4-2 and TRBJ1-2, with 8 bases fitting TRBD1. CDR1 is LGHNA, CDR2 YNFKEQ, per germline. The CDR3 covers 14 residues. V trimming: 3 bases; J trimming: 3 bases; junction bases outside the gene matches: 3.

The chain has TRBV7-2 and TRBJ2-1; D gene unclear. Germline V gene lookup returns CDR1 SGHTA and CDR2 FQGNSA. The CDR3 runs to 12 residues. The V gene lost 6 bases and the J gene lost 10 bases, with 13 bases spanning the gap. The CDR3 DNA is TGTGCCAGCAGTCAAACAAGGAGCGAGCAGTTCTTC. It translates to CASSQTRSEQFF.

The chain joins TRBV11-2 to TRBJ1-2; D not certain. CDR3 length equals 13 residues. The germline V gene has CDR1 SGHAT and CDR2 FQNNGV. V was trimmed by 5 bases and J by 6 bases, leaving 13 bases between them. Here the CDR3 DNA reads TGTGCCAGCAGCCCCGGGATCTCCCATGGCTACACCTTC. It translates to CASSPGISHGYTF.

This clone has just a few counts. J is TRBJ1-2 and V is TRBV9; D is unclear. Germline values: CDR1 SGDLS, CDR2 YYNGEE. Trimming stripped 0 bases from V and 5 bases from J, with 11 bases between. This CDR3 region has 14 residues. CDR3 sequence: CASSVEPGPYGYTF. The CDR3 DNA follows: TGTGCCAGCAGCGTAGAGCCAGGCCCTTATGGCTACACCTTC.

The chain has TRBV28 and TRBJ2-3; D gene uncertain. Per the germline V gene, CDR1 is MDHEN and CDR2 is SYDVKM. Trimming took off 2 bases at V and 4 bases at J, with 10 bases between the two ends. This CDR3 region has 14 residues. CDR3: CASSLTPSPDTQYF. The CDR3 bases are TGTGCCAGCAGTTTAACCCCCAGTCCAGATACGCAGTATTTT. The full variable domain, with the rest looked up from reference TRBV28 and TRBJ2-3, is DVKVTQSSRYLVKRTGEKVFLECVQDMDHENMFWYRQDPGLGLRLIYFSYDVKMKEKGDIPEGYSVSREKKERFSLILESASTNQTSMYLCASSLTPSPDTQYFGPGTRLTVL.

This clone was seen a handful of times. The rearrangement joins TRBV6-5 to TRBJ1-5, with TRBD1 matching 7 bases. CDR1 is MNHEY, CDR2 SVGAGI, per germline. CDR3 length: 14 amino acids. V lost 6 bases and J lost 0; bases outside the gene matches: 2. CDR3 nucleotide sequence: TGTGCCAGCAGCCGGACAGGTAGCAATCAGCCCCAGCATTTT. It yields the protein CASSRTGSNQPQHF.

This clone was picked up one time. The chain recombines TRBV19 with TRBJ2-5; D is ambiguous. Trimming took 5 bases from V and 0 from J, leaving 13 bases between them. This CDR3 region has 15 residues. CDR1 is LNHDA, CDR2 SQIVND, per germline (reference sequence). Here the CDR3 reads CASSSQDGYQETQYF. For the CDR3, the DNA is TGTGCCAGTAGTTCCCAGGATGGGTACCAAGAGACCCAGTACTTC.

The count of this clone is one. The chain carries TRBV11-2 and TRBJ1-4; the D is unclear. The CDR3 has 14 amino acids. CDR1 is SGHAT, CDR2 FQNNGV, per germline. V was shortened by 2 bases and J by 15 bases, with 19 bases between the two germline ends. CDR3 DNA sequence: TGTGCCAGCAGCTTAACATCATCCATCCCGATTATGTTTTTT. Translating gives CASSLTSSIPIMFF.

This chain links TRBV7-2 with TRBJ2-2; TRBD2 matches 9 bases. The V gene end was trimmed by 4 bases and the J gene end by 5 bases; junction bases not matched to a gene: 8. Per the germline V gene, CDR1 is SGHTA and CDR2 is FQGNSA. This CDR3 spans 16 amino acids. CDR3 amino acids: CASSSILAGGTGELFF. The CDR3 nucleotides read TGTGCCAGCAGCTCTATTCTGGCGGGAGGGACCGGGGAGCTGTTTTTT.

The rearrangement links TRBV18 to TRBJ1-1, with D perhaps matching TRBD1 (6 bases). Germline loops: CDR1 KGHSH, CDR2 LQKENI. The CDR3 loop spans 13 amino acids. Trimming removed 1 base at V and 8 bases at J, with 11 bases between. CDR3: CASSPQDSREAFF. The DNA for the CDR3 is TGTGCCAGCTCACCACAGGACAGTAGAGAAGCTTTCTTT.

This rearrangement joins TRBV25-1 to TRBJ2-2; the D gene is possibly TRBD2 (7 bases). Trimming shortened V by 5 bases and J by 4 bases, and 14 bases separated the two germline ends. From germline, CDR1 is MGHDK and CDR2 SYGVNS. This CDR3 region has 15 residues. The CDR3 nucleotides are TGTGCCAGCAGTACGAGGGGGGGGGTCACCGGGGAGCTGTTTTTT. It yields the protein CASSTRGGVTGELFF.

This clone was recorded once. The rearrangement joins TRBV29-1 to TRBJ1-4; 9 bases align to TRBD1. From germline, CDR1 is SQVTM and CDR2 ANQGSEA. The CDR3 has 12 residues. The ends lost 7 bases at V and 5 bases at J; junction bases unmatched: 2. CDR3 coding DNA: TGCAGCGCCGGGACAGGGAATGAAAAACTGTTTTTT. It encodes CSAGTGNEKLFF.

V and J are TRBV5-1 and TRBJ1-4; tentative D call: TRBD1 (5 bases). This CDR3 spans 16 amino acids. Germline assignment: CDR1 SGHRS and CDR2 YFSETQ. Deletions cut 0 bases from V and 6 bases from J, with 15 bases between. CDR3 amino acids: CASSLALAGRDEKLFF. CDR3 DNA: TGCGCCAGCAGCTTGGCGTTGGCAGGGAGGGATGAAAAACTGTTTTTT.